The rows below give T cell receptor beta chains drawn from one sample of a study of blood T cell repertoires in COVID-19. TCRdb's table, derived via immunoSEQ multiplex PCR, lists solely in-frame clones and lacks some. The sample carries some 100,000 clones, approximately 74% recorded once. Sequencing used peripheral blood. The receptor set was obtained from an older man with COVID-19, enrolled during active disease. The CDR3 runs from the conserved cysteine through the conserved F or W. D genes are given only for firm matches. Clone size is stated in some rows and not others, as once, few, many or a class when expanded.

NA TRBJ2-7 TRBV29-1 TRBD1 CSVLDRGSEQYF TGCAGCGTTTTGGACAGGGGGAGCGAGCAGTACTTC
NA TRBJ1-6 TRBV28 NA CASSSTGNNSPLHF TGTGCCAGCAGCTCGACAGGAAATAATTCACCCCTCCACTTT
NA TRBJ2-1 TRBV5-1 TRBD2 CASSLGGSGRPDNEQFF TGCGCCAGCAGCTTGGGAGGGAGCGGGAGGCCAGACAATGAGCAGTTCTTC
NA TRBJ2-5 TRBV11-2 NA CASSLEVVGEAQYF TGTGCCAGCAGCTTAGAAGTCGTCGGGGAGGCCCAGTACTTC
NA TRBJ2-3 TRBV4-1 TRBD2 CASSQVQAGGTDTQYF TGCGCCAGCAGCCAAGTTCAAGCGGGAGGGACAGATACGCAGTATTTT
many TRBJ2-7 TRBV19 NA CASSAQGSSYEQYF TGTGCCAGTAGTGCCCAGGGGAGCTCCTACGAGCAGTACTTC
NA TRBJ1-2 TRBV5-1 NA CASSLGQETGYTF TGCGCCAGCAGCTTGGGACAGGAAACTGGCTACACCTTC
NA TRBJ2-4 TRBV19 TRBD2 CASSIEVLAGGPTKNIQYF TGTGCCAGTAGTATAGAAGTACTAGCGGGAGGGCCAACCAAAAACATTCAGTACTTC
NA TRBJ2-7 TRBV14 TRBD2 CASSQDWGGGEQYF TGTGCCAGCAGCCAAGATTGGGGCGGGGGCGAGCAGTACTTC
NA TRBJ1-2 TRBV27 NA CASSNPPGGYTF TGTGCCAGCAGCAATCCGCCGGGGGGCTACACCTTC
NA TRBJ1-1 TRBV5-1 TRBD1 CASSLNRGPSLNTEAFF TGCGCCAGCAGCTTGAACAGGGGTCCCTCTTTGAACACTGAAGCTTTCTTT
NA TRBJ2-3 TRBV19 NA CASSRRGTDTQYF TGTGCCAGTAGTCGGCGGGGTACCGATACGCAGTATTTT
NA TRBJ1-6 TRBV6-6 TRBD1 CASSYGGQGGSPLHF TGTGCCAGCAGTTACGGGGGACAGGGCGGTTCACCCCTCCACTTT
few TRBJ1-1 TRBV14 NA CASSQDRNTEAFF TGTGCCAGCAGCCAAGATAGGAACACTGAAGCTTTCTTT
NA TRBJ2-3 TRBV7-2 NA CASMSGASTDTQYF TGTGCCAGCATGAGCGGAGCTAGCACAGATACGCAGTATTTT
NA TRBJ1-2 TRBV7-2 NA CASSLVFQGSGYTF TGTGCCAGCAGCTTAGTATTCCAGGGGTCTGGCTACACCTTC
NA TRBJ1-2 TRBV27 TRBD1 CASSTGGDGYTF TGTGCCAGCAGTACAGGGGGCGATGGCTACACCTTC
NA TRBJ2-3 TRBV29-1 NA CSVVFAGFSTDTQYF TGCAGCGTTGTGTTCGCGGGGTTTAGCACAGATACGCAGTATTTT
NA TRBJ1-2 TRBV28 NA CASSLLSGEGYTF TGTGCCAGCAGTTTATTATCAGGGGAGGGCTACACCTTC
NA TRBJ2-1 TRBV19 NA CASSMTSGLSSYNEQFF TGTGCCAGTAGTATGACGAGCGGGCTGAGCTCCTACAATGAGCAGTTCTTC
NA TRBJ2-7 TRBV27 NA CASSLEDYSEQYF TGTGCCAGCAGTTTAGAGGACTACTCGGAGCAGTACTTC
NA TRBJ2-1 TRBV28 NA CASTTGGAYSYNEQFF TGTGCCAGCACCACCGGAGGGGCCTACTCCTACAATGAGCAGTTCTTC
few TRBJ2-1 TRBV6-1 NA CASRATNYNEQFF TGTGCCAGTCGAGCGACCAACTACAATGAGCAGTTCTTC
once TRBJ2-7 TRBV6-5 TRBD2 CASSLAGEFSYEQYF TGTGCCAGCAGCTTAGCGGGAGAATTCTCCTACGAGCAGTACTTC
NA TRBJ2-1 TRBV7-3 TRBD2 CASSLSGRAGSEQFF TGTGCCAGCAGCTTAAGCGGGAGGGCGGGTAGTGAGCAGTTCTTC
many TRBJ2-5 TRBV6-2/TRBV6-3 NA CASSRVPDWEETQYF TGTGCCAGCAGTCGTGTCCCGGACTGGGAAGAGACCCAGTACTTC
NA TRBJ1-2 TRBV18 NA CASSPDQGGYTF TGTGCCAGCTCACCGGACCAGGGGGGCTACACCTTC
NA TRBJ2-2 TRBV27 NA CASSFSVLGGRSFTGELFF TGTGCCAGCAGTTTTTCGGTTTTAGGGGGTCGAAGCTTCACCGGGGAGCTGTTTTTT